Presented here are 19 T cell receptor beta chains from one specimen sequenced in a study of cytomegalovirus exposure and HLA in healthy donors. PCR primers comprised 60 Vbeta and 13 Jbeta primers. Profiling relied on immunoSEQ multiplex PCR, and the TCRdb table lists in-frame clones only, not all of them. This repertoire shows approximately 200,000 clones, under 90% found once; its top ten account for about 0.094%. The specimen was PBMCs. Receptor source: a boy between 2 and 15 years old in good health and CMV-seronegative.

The chain joins TRBV4-2 to TRBJ1-2; 8 nucleotides match TRBD1. CDR1 LGHNA and CDR2 YNFKEQ come from the germline V gene. This CDR3 is built from 16 residues. V dropped 1 base and J dropped 7; count of bases not matched to a gene: 11. CDR3 DNA sequence: TGTGCCAGCAGCCAAGTTAGTGGACAGGGAATTTCTGGCTACACCTTC. Translating it yields CASSQVSGQGISGYTF.

The chain employs TRBV6-6 and TRBJ2-1; no definite D call. Germline V CDR1 and CDR2: MNHNY, SVGAGI (reference sequence). V was trimmed by 2 bases and J by 0 bases, leaving 8 bases between them. CDR3 length equals 15 residues. The CDR3 DNA follows: TGTGCCAGCAGTTACGGCCGAAGCTCCTACAATGAGCAGTTCTTC. It yields the protein CASSYGRSSYNEQFF.

The chain is built from TRBV9 and TRBJ2-2; tentative D call: TRBD1 (6 bases). In germline, CDR1 is SGDLS, CDR2 YYNGEE. The CDR3 has 15 residues. V was cut by 2 bases and J by 4 bases, with 12 bases left in between. CDR3 sequence (DNA): TGTGCCAGCAGCGTGGCAGGGGAAGTCACCGGGGAGCTGTTTTTT. Translated: CASSVAGEVTGELFF.

The chain links TRBV7-9 to TRBJ2-1; no clear D. Trimming removed 1 base at V and 5 bases at J, with 6 bases between. The CDR3 is 13 residues long. Germline loops: CDR1 SEHNR, CDR2 FQNEAQ (reference sequence). The CDR3 region has the DNA TGTGCCAGCAGCTTAGGAACAGACAATGAGCAGTTCTTC. Translation gives CASSLGTDNEQFF. Full variable domain (rest looked up from reference TRBV7-9 and TRBJ2-1): DTGVSQNPRHKITKRGQNVTFRCDPISEHNRLYWYRQTLGQGPEFLTYFQNEAQLEKSRLLSDRFSAERPKGSFSTLEIQRTEQGDSAMYLCASSLGTDNEQFFGPGTRLTVL.

This chain connects TRBV5-4 to TRBJ2-2; a weak D match, TRBD1 (6 bases). Deletions cut 3 bases from V and 2 bases from J, with 8 bases between. The germline V gene encodes CDR1 SGHNT and CDR2 YYREEE (reference sequence). This CDR3 has 14 residues. The CDR3 sequence is CASSSQGNTGELFF. The CDR3 nucleotides are TGTGCCAGCAGCTCACAGGGAAACACCGGGGAGCTGTTTTTT.

This clone has just one count. The chain couples TRBV7-2 to TRBJ2-2, with 7 positions matching TRBD1. This CDR3 has 16 residues. Losses at the gene ends were 4 bases for V and 0 bases for J; bases not matched to a gene: 5. Germline values: CDR1 SGHTA, CDR2 FQGNSA. CDR3 protein: CASSSQGVANTGELFF. In nucleotides, the CDR3 is TGTGCCAGCAGCTCCCAGGGGGTTGCGAACACCGGGGAGCTGTTTTTT.

The chain links TRBV20-1 to TRBJ1-1; no clear D. Germline CDR1 is DFQATT and CDR2 is SNEGSKA (reference sequence). Between the trimmed V and J ends, which lost 4 bases and 10 bases, there was a span of 13 bases. The length of the CDR3 is 11 residues. In DNA, the CDR3 is TGCAGTGCTATAGAGGCCCGGGGAGCTTTCTTT. Protein product: CSAIEARGAFF.

This chain uses TRBV4-1 with TRBJ2-1; D is undetermined. The germline V gene encodes CDR1 MGHRA and CDR2 YSYEKL. The CDR3 is 15 amino acids. The V end lost 2 bases, the J end lost 4 bases, and 12 bases lay between the germline ends. This chain's CDR3 is CASSQSRAPYNEQFF. In DNA form, the CDR3 reads TGCGCCAGCAGCCAATCCCGCGCTCCGTACAATGAGCAGTTCTTC.

The chain couples TRBV5-1 to TRBJ2-1, with 7 positions matching TRBD2. The CDR3 runs 15 residues. Trimming took 3 bases from V and 4 from J; bases not matched to a gene: 7. The germline V gene has CDR1 SGHRS and CDR2 YFSETQ. CDR3 region: CASSWSGDGYNEQFF. DNA of the CDR3: TGCGCCAGCAGCTGGAGCGGGGACGGATACAATGAGCAGTTCTTC.

To note about this clone: The same CDR3 also results from other DNA sequences found in this sample. The chain uses TRBV5-6 and TRBJ1-2; no definite D call. Germline V gives CDR1 SGHDT, CDR2 YYEEEE. Deletions cut 2 bases from V and 3 bases from J, with 8 bases between. This CDR3 is 13 amino acids long. CDR3 sequence: CASSFGRDYGYTF. The CDR3 region has the DNA TGTGCCAGCAGCTTCGGGAGAGACTATGGCTACACCTTC.

The gene calls are TRBV9 and TRBJ1-1; the D is unclear. V was trimmed by 2 bases and J by 4 bases, leaving 12 bases between them. The CDR3 contains 14 residues. Germline V CDR1 and CDR2: SGDLS, YYNGEE. The DNA for the CDR3 is TGTGCCAGCAGCGTCGACCCGACGGGCACTGAAGCTTTCTTT. This encodes CASSVDPTGTEAFF.

Notes on this clone: The limits of the CDR3 on the DNA are not certain, so only TCRdb's listed CDR3 is given. The V gene is TRBV9, the J gene TRBJ1-1; the table's TRBD1 call for D was not verified on the DNA. The germline gives CDR1 SGDLS, CDR2 YYNGEE. The CDR3 has 13 residues if both end residues are counted. The CDR3 sequence: CASSVGGGTGVFF.

The rearrangement uses TRBV5-1 and TRBJ2-7; tentatively, D is TRBD2 (6 bases). Trimming left V 4 bases short and J 4 bases short, with 15 bases between. CDR3 length: 14 amino acids. Germline V gene sequence: CDR1 SGHRS, CDR2 YFSETQ. The CDR3 DNA reads TGCGCCAGCAGCCACGGGGGAACCCTATACGAGCAGTACTTC. It yields the protein CASSHGGTLYEQYF.

The chain has TRBV7-2 and TRBJ1-4, with 10 bases fitting TRBD1. This CDR3 contains 14 residues. Trimming at V came to 5 bases and at J to 8 bases, leaving 5 bases not matched to a gene. Germline CDR1 reads SGHTA; CDR2 reads FQGNSA. CDR3 loop: CASSLDRGEEKLFF. The DNA for the CDR3 is TGTGCCAGCAGCCTGGACAGGGGGGAAGAAAAACTGTTTTTT.

This chain uses TRBV18 with TRBJ2-7, with a tentative D call TRBD2 (6 bases). CDR3 size: 14 residues. Germline CDR1 reads KGHSH; CDR2 reads LQKENI. V lost 6 bases, J lost 0 bases, and 12 bases lay in between. The CDR3 loop is CASSPEAGSYEQYF. The CDR3, as DNA: TGTGCCAGCTCGCCAGAAGCGGGCTCCTACGAGCAGTACTTC.

The V call is TRBV4-3, the J call TRBJ2-3, with 10 bases matching TRBD2. The J segment lost 8 bases and the V segment lost 0 bases, leaving 17 bases of the junction unmatched. The length of the CDR3 is 19 residues. Germline V gene lookup returns CDR1 LGHNA and CDR2 YSLEER. The CDR3 sequence: CASSQDFKRGGWVRATQYF. In nucleotides, the CDR3 is TGCGCCAGCAGCCAAGATTTCAAGCGGGGGGGCTGGGTCCGGGCTACGCAGTATTTT.

The V gene is TRBV29-1, the J gene TRBJ2-7; the match to TRBD1 covers 9 bases. The length of the CDR3 is 12 residues. CDR1 and CDR2 (germline): SQVTM, ANQGSEA. V shed 4 bases and J 7 bases; nucleotides not matched to a gene: 5. The CDR3: CSVGQGGREQYF. The CDR3 nucleotides read TGCAGCGTTGGACAGGGGGGCCGGGAGCAGTACTTC.

The chain couples TRBV29-1 to TRBJ2-3; TRBD2 aligns across 7 bases. The CDR3 extends over 13 amino acids. Germline CDR1 is SQVTM and CDR2 is ANQGSEA. The V and J ends lost 4 bases and 3 bases, in that order; junction bases with no gene match: 4. Here the CDR3 reads CSVGLANTDTQYF. The CDR3 DNA reads TGCAGCGTTGGACTAGCAAATACAGATACGCAGTATTTT.

This clone was counted only a few times. The rearrangement joins TRBV6-6 to TRBJ2-7; 10 nucleotides align to TRBD2. This CDR3 has 16 residues. V shed 1 base and J 3 bases; nucleotides not matched to a gene: 6. CDR1 is MNHNY and CDR2 is SVGAGI in the germline V gene (reference sequence). This CDR3 reads CASSYYRTSGSYEQYF. CDR3 coding DNA: TGTGCCAGCAGTTACTACAGGACTAGCGGTAGCTACGAGCAGTACTTC.